What follows are 21 T cell receptor beta chains derived from one specimen sequenced in a study of blood T cells in healthy people across ages. Sample-barcoded 5' priming and a J-beta primer mix drove a second PCR of about 6 to 12 cycles. One entry per CDR3 protein results from TCRdb running MiXCR on the 5' RACE reads. This sample has around 1.7 million distinct CDR3 sequences, with roughly 30% found just once. The sample comprised blood. Receptors were obtained from a woman in her 30s in good health.

J is TRBJ2-7 and V is TRBV10-3, with TRBD1 identical over 11 bases. This CDR3 has 15 amino acids. V lost 3 bases to trimming and J lost 3 bases; unmatched junction nucleotides: 4. Germline CDR1 reads ENHRY; CDR2 reads SYGVKD. The CDR3 reads CAISDPGQGDYEQYF. CDR3 bases: TGTGCCATCAGTGACCCGGGACAGGGGGACTACGAGCAGTACTTC.

In this sample, this clonotype turned up a few times. The chain couples TRBV28 to TRBJ2-1, with TRBD1 matching over 7 bases. Germline V gene data show CDR1 as MDHEN and CDR2 as SYDVKM. This CDR3 is built from 15 residues. The trim removed 7 bases at V and 4 bases at J, leaving 10 bases unmatched. The CDR3 here is CASNPGTARYNEQFF. CDR3 nucleotide sequence: TGTGCCAGCAACCCCGGGACAGCACGATACAATGAGCAGTTCTTC.

The sample holds a few counts of this clonotype. This chain uses TRBV4-3 with TRBJ1-2; TRBD1 aligns across 10 bases. V dropped 2 bases and J dropped 2; count of bases not matched to a gene: 8. Germline V CDR1 and CDR2: LGHNA, YSLEER. The CDR3 runs to 17 residues. CDR3 residues: CASSQQYQTGGNYGYTF. The CDR3 bases are TGCGCCAGCAGCCAACAATACCAGACAGGGGGCAACTATGGCTACACCTTC.

Many counts were recorded for this clonotype. For the CDR3, the DNA is TGCGCCAGCGGCGGACAGGGGGCCGGAGTCTTGAACACTGAAGCTTTCTTT. Its translation is CASGGQGAGVLNTEAFF. The gene calls are TRBV5-1 and TRBJ1-1, with 11 nucleotides matching TRBD1. V trimming: 7 bases; J trimming: 0 bases; junction bases outside the gene matches: 11. The CDR3 spans 17 residues. Germline loops: CDR1 SGHRS, CDR2 YFSETQ.

The chain employs TRBV7-2 and TRBJ2-3; TRBD2 matches 9 bases. Unmatched junction bases numbered 1, after V lost 0 bases and J lost 3 bases. The germline gives CDR1 SGHTA, CDR2 FQGNSA. The CDR3 loop spans 15 amino acids. Here the CDR3 reads CASSLATSGTDTQYF. The CDR3 coding sequence is TGTGCCAGCAGCTTAGCGACTAGCGGTACAGATACGCAGTATTTT.

This clonotype has only a few counts. The rearrangement uses TRBV7-2 and TRBJ1-4; D is ambiguous. The CDR3 totals 15 residues. V was cut by 2 bases and J by 3 bases, with 10 bases left in between. Germline CDR1 is SGHTA and CDR2 is FQGNSA. The CDR3 sequence is CASSLNGIPNEKLFF. The CDR3 bases are TGTGCCAGCAGCTTAAACGGGATCCCTAATGAAAAACTGTTTTTT.

V and J are TRBV5-1 and TRBJ2-1; 10 nucleotides line up with TRBD1. V lost 4 bases, J lost 8 bases, and 6 bases stayed unmatched. Germline assignment: CDR1 SGHRS and CDR2 YFSETQ. This CDR3 spans 14 amino acids. The CDR3 loop is CASSTWTGGDEQFF. For the CDR3, the DNA is TGCGCCAGCAGCACCTGGACAGGGGGAGATGAGCAGTTCTTC.

This clonotype was picked up a small number of times. This chain links TRBV5-1 with TRBJ1-1; 7 bases are a match to TRBD1. There are 16 residues in the CDR3. Germline trimming cut 2 bases from V and 5 bases from J; bases unmatched to any gene: 12. Germline CDR1 SGHRS, CDR2 YFSETQ. The CDR3 spells CASSFSPTGRGTEAFF. CDR3 coding DNA: TGCGCCAGCAGCTTCTCCCCGACAGGGCGAGGGACTGAAGCTTTCTTT.

This clonotype was counted a few times. This chain links TRBV20-1 with TRBJ2-5, with 8 bases identical to TRBD2. This CDR3 has 15 residues. With V trimmed by 0 bases and J by 1 base, 4 bases remained unmatched. Germline CDR1 is DFQATT and CDR2 is SNEGSKA (reference sequence). The CDR3 is CSARDLAGGQETQYF. The CDR3 DNA reads as TGCAGTGCTAGAGATCTTGCGGGAGGCCAAGAGACCCAGTACTTC.

This clonotype was observed many times. A junction end diverges from the germline sequence, so it may reflect a read error. This rearrangement joins TRBV27 to TRBJ2-5, with a possible D match to TRBD1 (6 bases). The germline V gene encodes CDR1 MNHEY and CDR2 SMNVEV (reference sequence). This CDR3 is built from 13 residues. This chain's CDR3 is CASSLGAQGTQYF. The CDR3 bases are TGTGCCAGCAGTTTGGGGGCTCAAGGGACCCAGTACTTC.

The V and J genes are TRBV5-6 and TRBJ2-3; 12 nucleotides agree with TRBD2. V lost 4 bases, J lost 2 bases, and 5 bases stayed unmatched. The CDR3 contains 16 residues. Germline V gene lookup returns CDR1 SGHDT and CDR2 YYEEEE. The CDR3 region is CASSMRTSGNTDTQYF. CDR3 in DNA: TGTGCCAGCAGCATGCGGACTAGCGGGAACACAGATACGCAGTATTTT.

The table lists this clonotype with many counts. This rearrangement joins TRBV27 to TRBJ1-6; D not resolved. The germline V gene has CDR1 MNHEY and CDR2 SMNVEV (reference sequence). The CDR3 is 12 residues long. The germline V and J ends were trimmed by 5 bases and 6 bases, with 5 bases remaining between them. The CDR3 loop reads CASSPINSPLHF. CDR3 nucleotides: TGTGCCAGCAGTCCAATTAATTCACCCCTCCACTTT.

The chain carries TRBV29-1 and TRBJ1-1; the D is unclear. Trimming cost V 6 bases and J 1 base, with 12 bases left between them. The CDR3 runs 13 residues. CDR1 is SQVTM, CDR2 ANQGSEA, per germline. Here the CDR3 reads CSVARRQNTEAFF. DNA of the CDR3: TGCAGCGTCGCCCGTAGACAGAACACTGAAGCTTTCTTT.

The V call is TRBV18, the J call TRBJ2-3, with D tentatively TRBD1 or TRBD2 (6 bases each). This CDR3 is 14 amino acids long. V was trimmed by 4 bases and J by 9 bases, leaving 17 bases between them. CDR1 is KGHSH and CDR2 is LQKENI in the germline V gene. The CDR3 loop is CASSLPGAGKTQYF. CDR3 nucleotides: TGTGCCAGCTCACTACCAGGGGCGGGGAAGACGCAGTATTTT.

The table lists this clonotype with a few counts. The genes are TRBV20-1 and TRBJ1-5; D perhaps matches TRBD1 (6 bases). The CDR3 has 14 residues. Trimming cost V 3 bases and J 0 bases, with 9 bases left between them. Germline-derived CDR1 and CDR2 are DFQATT and SNEGSKA (reference sequence). The CDR3 reads CSASQGHSNQPQHF. CDR3 sequence (DNA): TGCAGTGCTAGTCAGGGACATAGCAATCAGCCCCAGCATTTT.

This clonotype occurred a few times. The chain joins TRBV24-1 to TRBJ1-5; D is uncertain. V was pared by 4 bases and J by 6 bases, with 9 bases between. Per the germline V gene, CDR1 is KGHDR and CDR2 is SFDVKD. CDR3 length equals 13 residues. Here the CDR3 reads CATSDRVGQPQHF. The DNA of the CDR3 is TGTGCCACCAGTGACCGGGTAGGTCAGCCCCAGCATTTT.

This rearrangement joins TRBV5-1 to TRBJ2-7; TRBD1 might be the D (6 bases). Germline V lookup: CDR1 SGHRS, CDR2 YFSETQ. The V and J ends lost 4 bases and 3 bases respectively, with 20 bases between them. The CDR3 sequence is 16 residues long. The CDR3 region is CASSLRDTPTRYEQYF. In DNA, the CDR3 is TGCGCCAGCAGCCTCCGGGACACCCCGACCCGCTACGAGCAGTACTTC.

This clonotype showed up just a few times. V is TRBV20-1 and J is TRBJ1-2; no reliable D call. V lost 3 bases to trimming and J lost 7 bases, with 15 bases between them. This CDR3 region has 13 residues. The germline CDR1 and CDR2 sequences are DFQATT and SNEGSKA (reference sequence). CDR3 coding DNA: TGCAGTGCTAGTTTTTTGATCAATGGTGGCTACACCTTC. Its translation is CSASFLINGGYTF.

The rearrangement joins TRBV5-1 to TRBJ2-1, with TRBD2 matching over 11 bases. Per the germline V gene, CDR1 is SGHRS and CDR2 is YFSETQ. This CDR3 has 18 residues. Losses at the gene ends were 4 bases for V and 0 bases for J; bases not matched to a gene: 9. The chain's CDR3 is CASSRGSSGRSSYNEQFF. In DNA form, the CDR3 reads TGCGCCAGCAGCCGAGGGTCTAGCGGGAGGAGCTCCTACAATGAGCAGTTCTTC. The whole variable domain, remainder taken from reference TRBV5-1 and TRBJ2-1, is KAGVTQTPRYLIKTRGQQVTLSCSPISGHRSVSWYQQTPGQGLQFLFEYFSETQRNKGNFPGRFSGRQFSNSRSEMNVSTLELGDSALYLCASSRGSSGRSSYNEQFFGPGTRLTVL.

The sample holds a few counts of this clonotype. This chain joins TRBV29-1 and TRBJ2-7; D unresolved. Germline assignment: CDR1 SQVTM and CDR2 ANQGSEA. V was pared by 2 bases and J by 2 bases, with 7 bases between. The CDR3 has 12 residues. The CDR3 sequence is CSVERGAYEQYF. The CDR3 bases are TGCAGCGTTGAACGAGGTGCCTACGAGCAGTACTTC.

This clonotype was counted between two and nine times. The chain uses TRBV30 and TRBJ2-6; 8 bases match TRBD1. Germline V lookup: CDR1 GTSNPN, CDR2 SVGIG (reference sequence). V shed 0 bases, J shed 0 bases, and the junction held 7 bases outside the gene matches. The CDR3 runs 18 residues. CDR3 residues: CAWSVRRTGRSGANVLTF. The CDR3 nucleotides read TGTGCCTGGAGTGTACGTAGGACAGGGCGCTCTGGGGCCAACGTCCTGACTTTC.